These 2 T cell receptor beta chains were sequenced from one sample in a study of T cells in localized non-small cell lung cancer (dated by TCRdb to 2018 to 2021). The library came from the immunoSEQ multiplex PCR assay. TCRdb holds this immuneACCESS table with in-frame rearrangements only. Some clones are missing; in checked studies, unresolved V genes explain under half, and the rest has no known cause. Within this sample are approximately 70,000 clones, with roughly 90% of them counted one time only. 21% of the sample lies in the top ten. Sample: peripheral blood, taken before any cancer treatment. The source of these receptors is a male donor older than 55 with stage III squamous cell lung carcinoma.

V and J are TRBV19 and TRBJ1-2, with D perhaps TRBD1 (6 bases). The CDR3 spans 14 residues. Germline CDR1 LNHDA, CDR2 SQIVND (reference sequence). Trimming removed 5 bases at V and 6 bases at J, with 16 bases between. The CDR3 protein is CASSRPTGRHGYTF. The CDR3 DNA follows: TGTGCCAGTAGTCGCCCAACAGGGCGCCATGGCTACACCTTC. The variable domain in full, completed from reference TRBV19 and TRBJ1-2, reads DGGITQSPKYLFRKEGQNVTLSCEQNLNHDAMYWYRQDPGQGLRLIYYSQIVNDFQKGDIAEGYSVSREKKESFPLTVTSAQKNPTAFYLCASSRPTGRHGYTFGSGTRLTVV.

This clone was found once. This chain uses TRBV11-1 with TRBJ2-1; the D gene could be TRBD1 or TRBD2 (6 bases each). With 8 bases removed from V and 5 bases from J, the gap between germline ends came to 19 bases. Per the germline V gene, CDR1 is SGHAT and CDR2 is FQDESV (reference sequence). This CDR3 comprises 15 residues. The CDR3 here is CASLGRGGSHNEQFF. In DNA form, the CDR3 reads TGTGCCAGCCTGGGGAGAGGGGGGTCCCACAATGAGCAGTTCTTC.